This T cell receptor (beta chain) was recovered during a study of type 1 regulatory T cells. On the study more broadly: T-allo10 is an in vitro-generated, Tr1-enriched CD4 T cell product specific for alloantigen.

This CDR3 is built from 13 residues. Germline-derived CDR1 and CDR2 are SGHVS and FQNEAQ. Trimming took 8 bases from V and 2 from J, leaving 12 bases between them. Regarding this clonotype: No antigen is known for it.

Each CDR3 protein is one row after TCRdb ran MiXCR on the reads. The sample lists roughly 67,000 distinct CDR3 sequences; around 57% were seen once. The sequence was obtained from a human donor in good health. Sequencing was performed on cultured T cells, either the whole culture or a sorted T cell fraction (not recorded which). Sample subset: Tr1-enriched cell product generated in vitro against host alloantigens. The chain recombines TRBV7-8 with TRBJ2-5; D is possibly TRBD2 (6 bases). CDR3 bases: TGTGCCAGCGGCGGTAGCGGTCAAGAGACCCAGTACTTC. Encoded protein: CASGGSGQETQYF.